These 8 T cell receptor beta chains were sequenced from one sample in a study of early T cells in non-severe SARS-CoV-2 infection. Using its own MiXCR run on the 5' RACE reads, TCRdb lists one record per CDR3 protein. The sample lists under 30,000 distinct CDR3 sequences, around 5.1% occurring once. The sample consisted of whole blood. The receptors here all came from an adult who was a healthcare worker with PCR-confirmed SARS-CoV-2 infection or an uninfected control (not recorded which).

There are many counts of this clonotype. The rearrangement joins TRBV15 to TRBJ1-4; D is unresolved. Germline V gene data show CDR1 as LNHNV and CDR2 as YYDKDF (reference sequence). The CDR3 runs to 14 residues. The V gene lost 1 base and the J gene lost 9 bases, with 12 bases spanning the gap. The CDR3 DNA is TGTGCCACCAGCAGAGGTCGGTCGGGCAAAAAACTGTTTTTT. Translating it yields CATSRGRSGKKLFF.

This clonotype occurred many times. The V gene is TRBV7-9, the J gene TRBJ2-5; TRBD2 matches at 7 bases. CDR3 length equals 17 residues. From germline, CDR1 is SEHNR and CDR2 FQNEAQ (reference sequence). The V segment lost 5 bases and the J segment 0 bases; nucleotides outside the gene matches: 12. CDR3 sequence reads: CASSRLGRDQYQETQYF. For the CDR3, the DNA is TGTGCCAGCAGCCGTCTTGGGAGGGACCAGTACCAAGAGACCCAGTACTTC.

This clonotype was observed at least ten times. V usage is TRBV6-1 and J usage is TRBJ2-1; D may correspond to TRBD1 or TRBD2 (5 bases each). Germline V gives CDR1 MNHNS, CDR2 SASEGT. Deletions cut 5 bases from V and 5 bases from J, with 22 bases between. This CDR3 contains 17 residues. CDR3 in amino acids: CASSPDTPYGTHNEQFF. The CDR3 DNA reads TGTGCCAGCAGTCCCGACACACCCTATGGGACCCACAATGAGCAGTTCTTC.

V is TRBV7-8 and J is TRBJ1-1; D unclear. The V gene's germline CDR1 is SGHVS and CDR2 FQNEAQ. The CDR3 sequence is 14 residues long. V was trimmed by 1 base and J by 1 base, leaving 7 bases between them. In DNA form, the CDR3 reads TGTGCCAGCAGCTTAGTTGGAGGGAACACTGAAGCTTTCTTT. This translates into CASSLVGGNTEAFF.

This chain joins TRBV7-2 and TRBJ2-5; D is possibly TRBD1 (5 bases). The germline CDR1 and CDR2 sequences are SGHTA and FQGNSA. There are 13 residues in the CDR3. V gave up 5 bases and J gave up 4 bases, with 11 bases separating them. CDR3 sequence: CASSARVGETQYF. Here the CDR3 DNA reads TGTGCCAGCAGCGCCAGGGTTGGAGAGACCCAGTACTTC.

This clonotype was found many times. The genes are TRBV6-1 and TRBJ1-5; no definite D call. This CDR3 comprises 13 residues. The germline V gene encodes CDR1 MNHNS and CDR2 SASEGT. V lost 3 bases and J lost 1, with 4 bases in between. The CDR3: CASSEVSNQPQHF. The CDR3 DNA sequence: TGTGCCAGCAGTGAGGTCAGCAATCAGCCCCAGCATTTT.

This clonotype was detected many times. The chain combines TRBV7-9 with TRBJ2-1; possibly TRBD1 or TRBD2 for D (6 bases each). This CDR3 comprises 16 residues. The V end was cut by 5 bases, the J end by 6 bases, with 20 bases between. Looked up from germline, CDR1 is SEHNR and CDR2 is FQNEAQ (reference sequence). The CDR3 sequence is CASSPGGDTHSNEQFF. CDR3 in DNA: TGTGCCAGCAGCCCGGGCGGGGACACCCACAGCAATGAGCAGTTCTTC.

There are a few counts of this clonotype. The chain uses TRBV20-1 and TRBJ2-5, with D possibly TRBD2 on 6 matching bases. CDR1 and CDR2 (germline): DFQATT, SNEGSKA (reference sequence). Trimming shortened V by 6 bases and J by 1 base, and 12 bases separated the two germline ends. CDR3 length: 13 amino acids. CDR3: CSALGLAQETQYF. The CDR3 DNA reads as TGCAGTGCCCTGGGACTGGCCCAAGAGACCCAGTACTTC.